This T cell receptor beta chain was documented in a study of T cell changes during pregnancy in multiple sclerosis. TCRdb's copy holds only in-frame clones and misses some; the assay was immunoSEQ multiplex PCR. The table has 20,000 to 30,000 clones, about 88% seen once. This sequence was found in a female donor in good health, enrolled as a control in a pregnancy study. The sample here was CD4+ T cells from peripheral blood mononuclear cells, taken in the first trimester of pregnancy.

The CDR3 nucleotides are TGCGCCAGCAGTGAGTCCGTGAGTACCGAGCAGTACTTC. This gives the protein CASSESVSTEQYF. The gene calls are TRBV10-1 and TRBJ2-7, with no clear D. V was shortened by 0 bases and J by 6 bases, with 9 bases between the two germline ends. CDR1 WNHNN and CDR2 SYGVQD come from the germline V gene (reference sequence). The CDR3 is 13 amino acids.